The sequence of this T cell receptor (beta chain) was determined in a study of CD8 T cells in ankylosing spondylitis. There are many counts of this clonotype. TCRdb reprocessed the 5' RACE reads via MiXCR and lists one record per CDR3 protein. The sample holds roughly 38,000 distinct CDR3 sequences, approximately 10% seen once. The ends were cut back, 1 base at V and 5 bases at J, with 9 bases in the middle. CDR1 is SEHNR and CDR2 is FQNEAQ in the germline V gene (reference sequence). The CDR3 has 14 amino acids. This sequence was found in a male donor with ankylosing spondylitis or in good health (not recorded which). The chain joins TRBV7-9 to TRBJ2-1; possibly TRBD2 for D (6 bases). Specimen: blood, either unsorted or a sorted T cell fraction (not recorded which). CDR3 DNA sequence: TGTGCCAGCAGCTTAGGTGGGGGGAACAATGAGCAGTTCTTC. The encoded protein is CASSLGGGNNEQFF. Full variable domain (outside the CDR3, taken from reference TRBV7-9 and TRBJ2-1): DTGVSQNPRHKITKRGQNVTFRCDPISEHNRLYWYRQTLGQGPEFLTYFQNEAQLEKSRLLSDRFSAERPKGSFSTLEIQRTEQGDSAMYLCASSLGGGNNEQFFGPGTRLTVL.